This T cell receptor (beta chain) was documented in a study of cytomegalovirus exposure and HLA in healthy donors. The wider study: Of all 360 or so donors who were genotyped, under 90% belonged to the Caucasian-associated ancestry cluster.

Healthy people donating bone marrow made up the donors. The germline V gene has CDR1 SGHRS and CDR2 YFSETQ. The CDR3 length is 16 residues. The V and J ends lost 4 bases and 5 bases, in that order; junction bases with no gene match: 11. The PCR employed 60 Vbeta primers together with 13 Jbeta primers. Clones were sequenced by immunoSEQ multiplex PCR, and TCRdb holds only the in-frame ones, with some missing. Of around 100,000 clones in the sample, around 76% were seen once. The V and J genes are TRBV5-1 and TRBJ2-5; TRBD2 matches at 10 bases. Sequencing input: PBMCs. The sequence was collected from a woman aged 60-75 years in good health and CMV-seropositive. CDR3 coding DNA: TGCGCCAGCAGCCCTCGGACTAGCGGAGCGGGGGAGACCCAGTACTTC. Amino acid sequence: CASSPRTSGAGETQYF. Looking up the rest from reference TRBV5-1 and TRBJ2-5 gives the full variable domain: KAGVTQTPRYLIKTRGQQVTLSCSPISGHRSVSWYQQTPGQGLQFLFEYFSETQRNKGNFPGRFSGRQFSNSRSEMNVSTLELGDSALYLCASSPRTSGAGETQYFGPGTRLLVL.